This TCR beta chain was found in a study of T-cell memory formation after mild COVID-19. About this clonotype: Its antigen remains unknown. One end of the junction varies from germline; a read error may be responsible.

Study-wide points: CD4+ bias marked clones expanding day 15 to 37, unlike balanced contracting clones. Contracting clones localized mainly to CM and EM when CD4+ and mainly to EMRA when CD8+. A second wave of clones peaked on day 37, and their SARS-CoV-2 specificity went unconfirmed.

Germline lookup yields CDR1 SSHAT and CDR2 FNYEAQ (reference sequence). This CDR3 has 16 amino acids. A 5'RACE reaction primed in the constant segment made cDNA libraries of TCR alpha and TCR beta, and these carried sample barcodes and UMIs. TCRdb reprocessed the 5' RACE reads via MiXCR and lists one record per CDR3 protein. The table has roughly 550,000 distinct CDR3 sequences, roughly 20% seen once. The rearrangement uses TRBV7-7 and TRBJ2-6; D uncertain. Sequenced: PBMCs or a T cell subset sorted from them (not recorded which). The sequence came from an adult woman who had mild COVID-19 (a few samples of this study predate the infection). Cell type and time point are not known. CDR3 nucleotides: TGTGCTAGCAGCTTAGGGTGGAGCTCTGGGGCCAACGTCCTGACTTTC. It specifies CASSLGWSSGANVLTF. The full variable domain, with the rest looked up from reference TRBV7-7 and TRBJ2-6, is GAGVSQSPRYKVTKRGQDVTLRCDPISSHATLYWYQQALGQGPEFLTYFNYEAQPDKSGLPSDRFSAERPEGSISTLTIQRTEQRDSAMYRCASSLGWSSGANVLTFGAGSRLTVL.